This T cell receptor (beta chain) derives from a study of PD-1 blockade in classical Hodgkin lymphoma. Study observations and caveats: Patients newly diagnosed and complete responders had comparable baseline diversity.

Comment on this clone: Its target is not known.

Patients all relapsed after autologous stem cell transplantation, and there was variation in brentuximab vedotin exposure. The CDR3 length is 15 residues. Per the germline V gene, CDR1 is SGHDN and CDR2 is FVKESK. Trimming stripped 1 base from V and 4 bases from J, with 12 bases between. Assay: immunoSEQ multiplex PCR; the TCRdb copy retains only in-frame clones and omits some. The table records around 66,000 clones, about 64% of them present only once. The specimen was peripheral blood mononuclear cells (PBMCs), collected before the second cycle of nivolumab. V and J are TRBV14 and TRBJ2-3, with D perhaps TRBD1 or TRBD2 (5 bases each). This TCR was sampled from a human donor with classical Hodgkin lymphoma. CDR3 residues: CASSQGGIRADTQYF. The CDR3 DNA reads TGTGCCAGCAGCCAAGGGGGGATAAGGGCAGATACGCAGTATTTT.